Described below is a single TCR beta chain sequence and its context. The CDR3 is 16 residues long. V gave up 0 bases and J gave up 5 bases; unmatched junction bases: 5. CDR1 is SGHRS, CDR2 YFSETQ, per germline. The entry originates in a study of blood T cells in healthy people across ages. A second 7 to 11 cycle PCR used barcoded and J-beta primers. TCRdb itself ran the 5' RACE reads through MiXCR, one entry per CDR3 protein. Of about 720,000 distinct CDR3 sequences listed, approximately 22% were seen once; the top ten hold roughly 22%. This chain links TRBV5-1 with TRBJ1-6, with TRBD1 matching over 7 bases. This TCR was recovered from a man in his 70s in good health. The sample consisted of blood. The CDR3 sequence: CASSLEAQGDNSPLHF. The CDR3 DNA sequence: TGCGCCAGCAGCTTGGAAGCGCAGGGGGATAATTCACCCCTCCACTTT.